This T cell receptor (beta chain) emerged from a study of shared clonotypes between healthy human individuals. For sorted subsets, approximately 200 ng DNA per replicate equaled approximately 32,000 T cell genomes. TCRdb's copy holds only in-frame clones and misses some; the assay was immunoSEQ multiplex PCR. The sample lists more than 550,000 clones, about nine tenths occurring once. The sequence was obtained from a young man in good health. Some clones in this sample may be carry-over from other donors' samples. Sequenced input: memory CD8+ T cells from PBMCs. Regarding subset: CD45RO+ cells pooled with CCR7-negative TemRA cells.

For the CDR3, the DNA is TGTGCCAGCAGCCGAGGTCGTTCCTACGAGCAGTACTTC. Translated: CASSRGRSYEQYF. This chain uses TRBV28 with TRBJ2-7; D is unresolved. With 6 bases removed from V and 1 base from J, the gap between germline ends came to 10 bases. The CDR3 sequence is 13 residues long. Per germline, CDR1 MDHEN and CDR2 SYDVKM.